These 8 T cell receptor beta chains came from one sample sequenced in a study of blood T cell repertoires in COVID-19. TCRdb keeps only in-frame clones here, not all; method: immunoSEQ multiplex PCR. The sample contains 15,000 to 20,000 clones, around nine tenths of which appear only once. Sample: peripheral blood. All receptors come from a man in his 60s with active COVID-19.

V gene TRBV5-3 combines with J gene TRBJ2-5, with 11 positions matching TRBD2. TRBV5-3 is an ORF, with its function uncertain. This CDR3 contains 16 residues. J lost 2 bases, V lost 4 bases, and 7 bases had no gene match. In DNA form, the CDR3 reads TGTGCCAGAAGCCAACTCAGACTAGCGGGACAAGAGACCCAGTACTTC. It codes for CARSQLRLAGQETQYF.

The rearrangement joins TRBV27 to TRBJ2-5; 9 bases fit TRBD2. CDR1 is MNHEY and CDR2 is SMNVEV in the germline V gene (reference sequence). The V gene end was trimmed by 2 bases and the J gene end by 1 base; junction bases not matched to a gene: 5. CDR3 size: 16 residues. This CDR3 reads CASSLRDSGGQETQYF. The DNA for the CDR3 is TGTGCCAGCAGTTTACGTGATAGCGGGGGCCAAGAGACCCAGTACTTC.

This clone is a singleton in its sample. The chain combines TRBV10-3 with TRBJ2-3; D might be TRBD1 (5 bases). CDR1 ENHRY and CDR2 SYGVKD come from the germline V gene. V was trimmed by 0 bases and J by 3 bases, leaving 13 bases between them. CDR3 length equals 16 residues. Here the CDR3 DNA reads TGTGCCATCAGTGAGTCAGGCACAGGATGGACAGATACGCAGTATTTT. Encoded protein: CAISESGTGWTDTQYF.

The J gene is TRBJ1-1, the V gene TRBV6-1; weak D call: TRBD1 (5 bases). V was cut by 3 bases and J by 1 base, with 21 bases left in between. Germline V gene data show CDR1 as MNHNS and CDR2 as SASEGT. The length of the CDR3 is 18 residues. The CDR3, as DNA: TGTGCCAGCAGTGAGGGGCGGCAGCCTCAGATTCGGAACACTGAAGCTTTCTTT. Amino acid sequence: CASSEGRQPQIRNTEAFF.

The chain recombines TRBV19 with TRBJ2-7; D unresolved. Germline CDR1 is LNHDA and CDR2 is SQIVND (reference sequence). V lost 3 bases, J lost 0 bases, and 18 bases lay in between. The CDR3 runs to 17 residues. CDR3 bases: TGTGCCAGTAGTATCGCCCCGCCGACACATACCTCCTACGAGCAGTACTTC. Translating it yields CASSIAPPTHTSYEQYF.

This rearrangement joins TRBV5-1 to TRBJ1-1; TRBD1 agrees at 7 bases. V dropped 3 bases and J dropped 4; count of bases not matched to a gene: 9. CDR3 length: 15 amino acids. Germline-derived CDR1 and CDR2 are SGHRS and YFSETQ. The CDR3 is CASSSTGVWSTEAFF. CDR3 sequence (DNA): TGCGCCAGCAGCTCAACAGGGGTATGGAGCACTGAAGCTTTCTTT.

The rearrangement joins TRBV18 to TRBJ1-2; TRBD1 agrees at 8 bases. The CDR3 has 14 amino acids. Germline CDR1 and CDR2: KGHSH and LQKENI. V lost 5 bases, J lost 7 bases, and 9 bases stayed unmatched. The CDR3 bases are TGTGCCAGCTCATTGTCGGACAGGGCCCTTGGCTACACCTTC. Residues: CASSLSDRALGYTF.

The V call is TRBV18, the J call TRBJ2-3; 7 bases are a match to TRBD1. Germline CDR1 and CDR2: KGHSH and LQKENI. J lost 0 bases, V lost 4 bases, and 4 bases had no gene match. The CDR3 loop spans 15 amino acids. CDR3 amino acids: CASSQGAPSTDTQYF. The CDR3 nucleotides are TGTGCCAGCTCACAGGGGGCTCCCAGCACAGATACGCAGTATTTT.